The T cell receptor beta chain described here comes from a study of T cells in Graves' hyperthyroidism and ophthalmopathy (dated by TCRdb to 2018 to 2020). A note on the overall study: Peripheral blood was collected at initial diagnosis, before any treatment. An independent validation cohort of under 20 hyperthyroidism patients and over 15 patients who later progressed to ophthalmopathy tested prospective prediction of ophthalmopathy. To identify distinguishing TCR V-J signatures, a discovery cohort of roughly 100 patients was used, comprising roughly 45 with Graves' ophthalmopathy and about 59 with stable Graves' hyperthyroidism. Thyroid tissue and blood T-cell repertoires from about six Graves' hyperthyroidism patients were also compared in the study. The paper describes TCR Vbeta CDR3 sequencing of 130 to 150 peripheral blood samples, made up of some 40 ophthalmopathy patients, 70 to 75 hyperthyroidism patients and about 17 progressor patients. After sampling, hyperthyroidism patients received methimazole starting at 30 mg daily, and ophthalmopathy patients received high-dose intravenous methylprednisolone. The roughly 91 discovery patients were randomly divided into training and test sets at a 7:3 ratio. Overall results and qualifications from the work: Sample size was not statistically predetermined, and blinding of investigators to group allocation was not performed. A model built on a 13 V-J signature distinguished ophthalmopathy from stable hyperthyroidism, reaching roughly 88% sensitivity and around 81% specificity in cross-validation and 80%/75% in testing. In validation, the model predicted progression to ophthalmopathy a median of about 6.8 months before onset, with roughly 71% sensitivity and 72.22% specificity. Most expanded thyroid clonotypes (frequency above 0.001) were also detected in blood, a finding suggesting that blood repertoires may reflect thyroid immune responses.

TCR beta CDR3 regions were amplified from RNA transcripts. For the first round of RT-PCR on the TCR CDR3, the HTBI primer set was used together with the Qiagen OneStep RT-PCR kit. Libraries were constructed in a second round of multiplex PCR, after which size selection and purification were performed. Sequencing of the libraries was done on an Illumina HiSeq2000 using paired-end 100 bp reads. From the authors' description of their analysis: Raw data were processed with SOAPnuke, discarding reads with adapters, uncalled bases, mean Phred below 15, or no exact constant-primer or identifier match. High-quality paired reads were merged using COPE v1.2.5, and each unique nucleotide sequence was defined as a clonotype. Clonotypes were aligned to IMGT TRBV, TRBD and TRBJ reference segments using MiTCR v1.1. The analysis was restricted to V-J combinations with a frequency above 0.0001, which together covered 99% to 99.2% of the repertoires. A TCS score was defined as the ratio of F50 (clonal expansion) to E x V (chaos), with BLOSUM62-based TCRdist applied between CDR3 peptides within each V-J. Welch's t-statistics and random forest reduced 500 to 650 V-J features to roughly 13, which were used in a naive Bayes classifier (R e1071). TCRdb handled the public reads itself, with Q25 trimming in fastp and clone calling in MiXCR, and kept productive beta chains. Rows are combined by CDR3 protein, so each entry shows the most common genes and DNA. None of the V and J calls come from the authors' own analysis; TCRdb made them. Here the sample has fewer than 350,000 distinct CDR3 sequences; around a sixth occur a single time. 45% to 50% of the sample comes from the top ten.

Trimming removed 1 base from V and 0 bases from J, leaving 8 bases between the germline ends. The germline V gene encodes CDR1 SGHAT and CDR2 FQNNGV. Reading from cysteine to phenylalanine, the CDR3 counts 15 amino acids. CDR3 DNA only is kept here, 45 bases in frame from base 1. Ten or more counts support this clonotype. The target of this receptor is not known. The sample holds no much larger clone one base away, and base qualities are not on file. Graves' hyperthyroidism was defined as stable when no progression to ophthalmopathy occurred over 18 months of follow-up. Hyperthyroidism patients were aged 18 to 65 years and newly diagnosed, with disease duration of less than 2 months. Any patient with an uncontrolled infection, another autoimmune disease, pregnancy or lactation was excluded. Diagnoses were based on clinical symptoms, serum thyroxine and TRAb, thyroid ultrasound and orbital computed tomography. PBMCs were isolated from 10 ml of fresh peripheral blood by Ficoll-Paque density gradient centrifugation. Trizol reagent was used to extract total RNA, and RNA quality was then checked on an Agilent 2100 Bioanalyzer.

Recombination linked TRBV11-2 to TRBJ2-3, with TRBD1 as a weak D call on 5 bases. The sequence derives from a woman between 50 and 59 years old with Graves' hyperthyroidism. The sequencing sample was made of blood. The nucleotide sequence reads TGTGCCAGCAGCTTAGTGTGGGGCAGCACAGATACGCAGTATTTT. This gives the protein CASSLVWGSTDTQYF. Full variable domain (CDR3 extended with the reference TRBV11-2 and TRBJ2-3 proteins): EAGVAQSPRYKIIEKRQSVAFWCNPISGHATLYWYQQILGQGPKLLIQFQNNGVVDDSQLPKDRFSAERLKGVDSTLKIQPAKLEDSAVYLCASSLVWGSTDTQYFGPGTRLTVL.